The entry below describes one TCR beta chain. These data originate in a study of early T cells in non-severe SARS-CoV-2 infection. TCRdb used MiXCR to reprocess the 5' RACE reads, holding one entry per CDR3 protein. The sample has about 69,000 distinct CDR3 sequences; about 9% are singletons. The receptor was derived from an adult who was a healthcare worker with PCR-confirmed SARS-CoV-2 infection or an uninfected control (not recorded which). Sample: whole blood.

CDR3 protein: CASQPGGNTGELFF. CDR3 bases: TGTGCCAGCCAACCGGGGGGAAACACCGGGGAGCTGTTTTTT. The chain uses TRBV9 and TRBJ2-2; 7 bases align to TRBD2. Per the germline V gene, CDR1 is SGDLS and CDR2 is YYNGEE. This CDR3 comprises 14 residues. With V trimmed by 7 bases and J by 2 bases, 5 bases remained unmatched.